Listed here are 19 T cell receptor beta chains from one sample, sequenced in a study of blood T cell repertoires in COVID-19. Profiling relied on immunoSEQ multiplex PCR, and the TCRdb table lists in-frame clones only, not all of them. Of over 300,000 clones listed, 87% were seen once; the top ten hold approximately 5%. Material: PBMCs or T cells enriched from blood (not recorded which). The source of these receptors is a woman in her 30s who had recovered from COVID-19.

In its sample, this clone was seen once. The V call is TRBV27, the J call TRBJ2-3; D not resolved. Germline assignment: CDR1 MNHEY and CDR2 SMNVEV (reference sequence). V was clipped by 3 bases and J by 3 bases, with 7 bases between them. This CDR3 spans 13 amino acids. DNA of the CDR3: TGTGCCAGCAGTTTTTCGTCTACAGATACGCAGTATTTT. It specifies CASSFSSTDTQYF.

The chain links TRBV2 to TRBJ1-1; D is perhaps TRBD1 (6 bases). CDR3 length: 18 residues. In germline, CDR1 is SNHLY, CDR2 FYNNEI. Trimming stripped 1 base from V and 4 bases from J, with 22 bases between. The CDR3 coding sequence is TGTGCCAGCAGTGAAGGACTGTCGTTAGTTGTACAGGGCACTGAAGCTTTCTTT. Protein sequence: CASSEGLSLVVQGTEAFF. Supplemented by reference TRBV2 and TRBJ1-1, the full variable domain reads EPEVTQTPSHQVTQMGQEVILRCVPISNHLYFYWYRQILGQKVEFLVSFYNNEISEKSEIFDDQFSVERPDGSNFTLKIRSTKLEDSAMYFCASSEGLSLVVQGTEAFFGQGTRLTVV.

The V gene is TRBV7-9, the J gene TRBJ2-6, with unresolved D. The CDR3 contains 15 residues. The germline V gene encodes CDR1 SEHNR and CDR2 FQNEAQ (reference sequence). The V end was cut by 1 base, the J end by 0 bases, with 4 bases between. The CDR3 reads CASSLGPSGANVLTF. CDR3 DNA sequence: TGTGCCAGCAGCTTAGGGCCCTCTGGGGCCAACGTCCTGACTTTC.

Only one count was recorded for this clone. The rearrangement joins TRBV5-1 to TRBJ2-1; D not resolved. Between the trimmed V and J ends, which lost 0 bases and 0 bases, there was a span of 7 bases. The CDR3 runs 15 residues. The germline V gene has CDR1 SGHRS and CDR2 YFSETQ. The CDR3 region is CASSLELSSYNEQFF. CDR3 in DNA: TGCGCCAGCAGCTTGGAGCTAAGCTCCTACAATGAGCAGTTCTTC.

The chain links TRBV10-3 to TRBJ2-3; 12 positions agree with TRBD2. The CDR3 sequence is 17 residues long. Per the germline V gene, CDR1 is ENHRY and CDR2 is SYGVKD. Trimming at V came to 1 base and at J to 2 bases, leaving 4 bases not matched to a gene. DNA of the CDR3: TGTGCCATCAGTGAGTTCAGGACTAGCGGGGCCACAGATACGCAGTATTTT. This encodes CAISEFRTSGATDTQYF.

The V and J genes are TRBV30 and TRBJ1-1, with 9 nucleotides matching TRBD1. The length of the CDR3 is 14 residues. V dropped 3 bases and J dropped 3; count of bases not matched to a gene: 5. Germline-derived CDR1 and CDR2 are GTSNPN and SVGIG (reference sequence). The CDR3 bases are TGTGCCTGGAGGAACAGGGGGCTATACACTGAAGCTTTCTTT. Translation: CAWRNRGLYTEAFF.

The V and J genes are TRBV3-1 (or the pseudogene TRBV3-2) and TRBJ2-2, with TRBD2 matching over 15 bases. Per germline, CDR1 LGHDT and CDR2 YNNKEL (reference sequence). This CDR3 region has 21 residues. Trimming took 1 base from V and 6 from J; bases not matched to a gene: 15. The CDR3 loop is CASSQGAGTSGGYLRAGELFF. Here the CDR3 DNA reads TGTGCCAGCAGCCAAGGAGCCGGGACTAGCGGGGGGTACCTTCGCGCCGGGGAGCTGTTTTTT.

The CDR3 reads CAISESGQGNSPLHF. CDR3 bases: TGTGCCATCAGTGAGTCGGGCCAGGGGAACTCACCCCTCCACTTT. V is TRBV10-3 and J is TRBJ1-6, with a weak D call TRBD1 (6 bases). V shed 0 bases and J shed 10 bases, with 13 bases lying between them. The CDR3 consists of 15 residues. CDR1 and CDR2 (germline): ENHRY, SYGVKD.

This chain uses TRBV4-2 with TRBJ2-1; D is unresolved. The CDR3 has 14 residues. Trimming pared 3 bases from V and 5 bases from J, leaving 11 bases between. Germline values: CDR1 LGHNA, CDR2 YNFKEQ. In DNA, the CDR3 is TGTGCCAGCAGCCATACCGACTCTAACAATGAGCAGTTCTTC. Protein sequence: CASSHTDSNNEQFF.

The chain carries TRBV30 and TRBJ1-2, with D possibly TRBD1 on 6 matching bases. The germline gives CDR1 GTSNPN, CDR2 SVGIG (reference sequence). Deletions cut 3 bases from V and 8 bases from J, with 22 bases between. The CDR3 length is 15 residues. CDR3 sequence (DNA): TGTGCCTGGAGCACAAAACAGGGAACTATCGGAGGCTACACCTTC. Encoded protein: CAWSTKQGTIGGYTF.

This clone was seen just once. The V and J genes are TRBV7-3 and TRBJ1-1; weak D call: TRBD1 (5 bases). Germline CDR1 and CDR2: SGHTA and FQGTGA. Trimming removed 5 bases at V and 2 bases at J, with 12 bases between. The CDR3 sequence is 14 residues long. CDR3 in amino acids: CASSLGVANTEAFF. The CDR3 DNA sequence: TGTGCCAGCAGCCTAGGGGTCGCCAACACTGAAGCTTTCTTT.

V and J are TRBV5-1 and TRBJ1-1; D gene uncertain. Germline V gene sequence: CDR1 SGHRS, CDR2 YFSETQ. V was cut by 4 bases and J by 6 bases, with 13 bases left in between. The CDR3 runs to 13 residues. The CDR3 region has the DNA TGCGCCAGCAGCCGGGGAGGGTTCCCTGAAGCTTTCTTT. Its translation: CASSRGGFPEAFF.

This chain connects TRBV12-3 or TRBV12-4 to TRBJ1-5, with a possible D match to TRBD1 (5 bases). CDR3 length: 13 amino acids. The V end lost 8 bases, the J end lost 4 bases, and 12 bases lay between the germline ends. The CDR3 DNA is TGTGCCAGCGCCGACAGAGCGAATCAGCCCCAGCATTTT. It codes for CASADRANQPQHF.

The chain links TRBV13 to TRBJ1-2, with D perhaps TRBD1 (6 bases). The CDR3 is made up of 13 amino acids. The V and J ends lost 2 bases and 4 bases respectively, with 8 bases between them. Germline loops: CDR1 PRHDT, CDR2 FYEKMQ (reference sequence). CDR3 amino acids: CASSLKGVYGYTF. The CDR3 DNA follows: TGTGCCAGCAGCTTAAAGGGGGTCTATGGCTACACCTTC.

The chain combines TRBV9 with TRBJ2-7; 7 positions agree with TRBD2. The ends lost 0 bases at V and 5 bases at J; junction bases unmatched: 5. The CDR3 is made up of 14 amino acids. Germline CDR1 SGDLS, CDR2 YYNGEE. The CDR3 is CASSVGGGTHEQYF. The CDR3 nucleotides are TGTGCCAGCAGCGTAGGGGGGGGTACCCACGAGCAGTACTTC.

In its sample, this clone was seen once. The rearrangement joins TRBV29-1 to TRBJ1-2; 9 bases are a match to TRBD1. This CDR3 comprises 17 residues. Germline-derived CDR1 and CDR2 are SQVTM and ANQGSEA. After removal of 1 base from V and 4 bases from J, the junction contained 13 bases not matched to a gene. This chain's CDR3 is CSVEAAPGQGLFYGYTF. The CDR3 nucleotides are TGCAGCGTTGAAGCCGCGCCGGGACAGGGCCTATTCTATGGCTACACCTTC.

The CDR3 here is CASSLDQGTYNEQFF. Written as DNA, the CDR3 is TGTGCCAGCAGCTTGGACCAGGGGACCTACAATGAGCAGTTCTTC. The chain has TRBV5-4 and TRBJ2-1, with D perhaps matching TRBD1 (6 bases). The ends were cut back, 0 bases at V and 2 bases at J, with 9 bases in the middle. Germline V gene data show CDR1 as SGHNT and CDR2 as YYREEE (reference sequence). This CDR3 is built from 15 residues.

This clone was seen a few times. CDR3 nucleotide sequence: TGCGCCAGCAGCTCCAGGGTCTCCTACGAGCAGTACTTC. This translates into CASSSRVSYEQYF. The chain is built from TRBV5-1 and TRBJ2-7; perhaps TRBD1 as D (5 bases). The CDR3 totals 13 residues. V gave up 3 bases and J gave up 0 bases, with 7 bases separating them. Germline V gene lookup returns CDR1 SGHRS and CDR2 YFSETQ.

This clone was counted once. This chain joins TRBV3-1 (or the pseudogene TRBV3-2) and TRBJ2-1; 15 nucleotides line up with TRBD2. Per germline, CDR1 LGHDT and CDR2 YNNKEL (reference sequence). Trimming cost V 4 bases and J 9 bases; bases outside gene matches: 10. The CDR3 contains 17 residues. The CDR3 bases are TGTGCCAGCAGCCCCGGACTAGCGGGGGGGCCAGGGGGTGAGCAGTTCTTC. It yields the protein CASSPGLAGGPGGEQFF.